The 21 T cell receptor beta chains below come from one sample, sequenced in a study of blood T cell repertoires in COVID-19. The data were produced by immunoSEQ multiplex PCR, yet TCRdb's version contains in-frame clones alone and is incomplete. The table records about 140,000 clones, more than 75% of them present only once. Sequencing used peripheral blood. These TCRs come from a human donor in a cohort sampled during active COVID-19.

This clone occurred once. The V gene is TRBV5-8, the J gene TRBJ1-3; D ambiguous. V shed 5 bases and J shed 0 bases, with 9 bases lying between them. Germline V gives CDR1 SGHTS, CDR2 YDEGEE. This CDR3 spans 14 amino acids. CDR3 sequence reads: CASRLRYSGNTIYF. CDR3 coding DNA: TGTGCCAGCAGGCTCCGGTACTCTGGAAACACCATATATTTT.

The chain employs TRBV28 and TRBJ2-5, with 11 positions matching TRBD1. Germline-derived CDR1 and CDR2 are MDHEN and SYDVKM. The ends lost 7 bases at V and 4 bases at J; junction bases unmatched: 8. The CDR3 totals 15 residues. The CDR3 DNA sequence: TGTGCCAGCAATACCGGACAGGGGGCGCGAGAGACCCAGTACTTC. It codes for CASNTGQGARETQYF. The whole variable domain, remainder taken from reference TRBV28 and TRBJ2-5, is DVKVTQSSRYLVKRTGEKVFLECVQDMDHENMFWYRQDPGLGLRLIYFSYDVKMKEKGDIPEGYSVSREKKERFSLILESASTNQTSMYLCASNTGQGARETQYFGPGTRLLVL.

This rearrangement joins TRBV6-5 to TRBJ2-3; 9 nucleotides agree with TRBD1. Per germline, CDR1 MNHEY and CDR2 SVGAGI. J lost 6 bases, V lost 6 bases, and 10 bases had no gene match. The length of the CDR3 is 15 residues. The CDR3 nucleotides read TGTGCCAGCAGGGAGGGACAGGGTTTTCCCGATACGCAGTATTTT. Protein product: CASREGQGFPDTQYF.

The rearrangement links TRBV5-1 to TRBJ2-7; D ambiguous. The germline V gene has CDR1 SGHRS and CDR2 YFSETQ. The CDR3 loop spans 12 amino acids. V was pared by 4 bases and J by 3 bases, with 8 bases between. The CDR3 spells CASSPSGYEQYF. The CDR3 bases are TGCGCCAGCAGCCCTTCAGGCTACGAGCAGTACTTC.

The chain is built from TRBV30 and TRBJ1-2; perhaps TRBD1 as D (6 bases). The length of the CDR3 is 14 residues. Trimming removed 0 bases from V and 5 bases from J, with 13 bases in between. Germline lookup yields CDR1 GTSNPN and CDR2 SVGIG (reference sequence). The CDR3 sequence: CAWSVIQGRYGYTF. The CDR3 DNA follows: TGTGCCTGGAGTGTAATACAGGGAAGGTATGGCTACACCTTC.

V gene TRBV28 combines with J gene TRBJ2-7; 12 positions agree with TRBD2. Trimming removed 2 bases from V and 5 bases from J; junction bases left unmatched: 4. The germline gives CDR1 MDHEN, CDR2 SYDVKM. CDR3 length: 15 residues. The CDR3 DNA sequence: TGTGCCAGCAGTTTAGAGTCTAGCGGGAGGGACGAGCAGTACTTC. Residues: CASSLESSGRDEQYF.

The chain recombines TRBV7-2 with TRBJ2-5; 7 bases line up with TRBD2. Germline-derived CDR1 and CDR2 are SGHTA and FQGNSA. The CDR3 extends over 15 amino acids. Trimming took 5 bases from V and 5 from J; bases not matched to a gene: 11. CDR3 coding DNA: TGTGCCAGCAGCCACCCTCCGGTGGGAGGGGAGACCCAGTACTTC. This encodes CASSHPPVGGETQYF.

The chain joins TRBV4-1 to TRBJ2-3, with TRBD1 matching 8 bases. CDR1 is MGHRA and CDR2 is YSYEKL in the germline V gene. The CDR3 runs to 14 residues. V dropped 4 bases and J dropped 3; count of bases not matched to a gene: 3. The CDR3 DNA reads TGCGCCAGCAGCCCCAGGGGGCGAACAGATACGCAGTATTTT. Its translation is CASSPRGRTDTQYF.

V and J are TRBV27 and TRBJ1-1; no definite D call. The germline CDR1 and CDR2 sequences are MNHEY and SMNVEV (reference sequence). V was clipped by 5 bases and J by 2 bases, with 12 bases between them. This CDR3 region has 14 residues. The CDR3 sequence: CASSPLGSNTEAFF. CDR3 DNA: TGTGCCAGCAGTCCCCTCGGGTCAAACACTGAAGCTTTCTTT.

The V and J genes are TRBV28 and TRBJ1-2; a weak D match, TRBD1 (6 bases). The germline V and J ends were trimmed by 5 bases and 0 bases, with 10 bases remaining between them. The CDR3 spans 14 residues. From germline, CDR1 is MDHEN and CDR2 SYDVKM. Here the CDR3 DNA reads TGTGCCAGCAGTCCAGGACAGTCTAACTATGGCTACACCTTC. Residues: CASSPGQSNYGYTF.

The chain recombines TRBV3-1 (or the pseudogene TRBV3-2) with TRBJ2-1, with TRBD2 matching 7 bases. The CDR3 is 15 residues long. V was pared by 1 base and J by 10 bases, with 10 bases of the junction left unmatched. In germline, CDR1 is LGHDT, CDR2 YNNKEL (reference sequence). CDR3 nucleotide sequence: TGTGCCAGCAGCCAAGCCGGCGGGGTCGGGGGGGAGCAGTTCTTC. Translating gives CASSQAGGVGGEQFF.

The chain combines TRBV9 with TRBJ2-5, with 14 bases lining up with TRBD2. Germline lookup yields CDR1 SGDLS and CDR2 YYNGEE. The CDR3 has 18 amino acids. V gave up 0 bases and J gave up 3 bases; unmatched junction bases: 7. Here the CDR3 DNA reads TGTGCCAGCAGCGTAGGACTAGCGGGGGGGCCAGGCGAAGAGACCCAGTACTTC. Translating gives CASSVGLAGGPGEETQYF.

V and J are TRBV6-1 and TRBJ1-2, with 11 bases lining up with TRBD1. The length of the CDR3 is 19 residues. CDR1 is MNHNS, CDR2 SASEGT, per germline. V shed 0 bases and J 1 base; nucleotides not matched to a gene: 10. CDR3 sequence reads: CASSEAEWTGGFFNYGYTF. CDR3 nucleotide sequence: TGTGCCAGCAGTGAAGCCGAGTGGACAGGGGGCTTTTTTAACTATGGCTACACCTTC.

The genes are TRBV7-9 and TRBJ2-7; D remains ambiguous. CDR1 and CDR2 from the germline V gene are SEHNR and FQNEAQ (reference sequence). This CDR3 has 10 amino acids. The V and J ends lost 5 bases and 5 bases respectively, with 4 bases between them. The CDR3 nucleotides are TGTGCCAGCAGCCCTCACGAGCAGTACTTC. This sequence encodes CASSPHEQYF.

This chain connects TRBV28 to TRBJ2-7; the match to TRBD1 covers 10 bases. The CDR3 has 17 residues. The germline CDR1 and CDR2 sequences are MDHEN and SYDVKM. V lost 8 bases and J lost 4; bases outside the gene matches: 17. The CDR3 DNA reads TGTGCCAGCGGTGGCGGTTTGGGCGGGGGACAGGGGTACGAGCAGTACTTC. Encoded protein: CASGGGLGGGQGYEQYF.

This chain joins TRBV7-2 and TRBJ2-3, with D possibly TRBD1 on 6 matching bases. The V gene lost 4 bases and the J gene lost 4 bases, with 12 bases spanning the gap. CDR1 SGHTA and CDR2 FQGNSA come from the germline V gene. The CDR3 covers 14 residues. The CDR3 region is CASSYLAGADTQYF. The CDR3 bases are TGTGCCAGCAGCTATTTGGCAGGGGCAGATACGCAGTATTTT. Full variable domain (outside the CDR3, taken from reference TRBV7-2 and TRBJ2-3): GAGVSQSPSNKVTEKGKDVELRCDPISGHTALYWYRQSLGQGLEFLIYFQGNSAPDKSGLPSDRFSAERTGGSVSTLTIQRTQQEDSAVYLCASSYLAGADTQYFGPGTRLTVL.

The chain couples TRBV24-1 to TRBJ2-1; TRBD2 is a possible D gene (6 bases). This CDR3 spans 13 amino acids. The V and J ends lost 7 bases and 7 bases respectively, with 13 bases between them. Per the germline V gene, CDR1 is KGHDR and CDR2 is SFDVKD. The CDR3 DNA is TGTGCCACCAGCCCTGTTGGGGGGAATGAGCAGTTCTTC. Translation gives CATSPVGGNEQFF.

The CDR3 DNA reads as TGTGCCAGCTCTAGGATTCGACAGCACCATAGCAATCAGCCCCAGCATTTT. Its translation is CASSRIRQHHSNQPQHF. The V gene is TRBV18, the J gene TRBJ1-5; tentative D call: TRBD1 (5 bases). V dropped 6 bases and J dropped 0 bases, with 18 bases sitting between them. Germline V gives CDR1 KGHSH, CDR2 LQKENI. The CDR3 extends over 17 amino acids.

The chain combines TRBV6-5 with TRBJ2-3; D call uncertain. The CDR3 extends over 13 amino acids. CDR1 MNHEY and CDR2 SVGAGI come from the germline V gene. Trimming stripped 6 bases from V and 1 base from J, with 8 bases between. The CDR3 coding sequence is TGTGCCAGCAGCCCAACAGGCACAGATACGCAGTATTTT. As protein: CASSPTGTDTQYF.

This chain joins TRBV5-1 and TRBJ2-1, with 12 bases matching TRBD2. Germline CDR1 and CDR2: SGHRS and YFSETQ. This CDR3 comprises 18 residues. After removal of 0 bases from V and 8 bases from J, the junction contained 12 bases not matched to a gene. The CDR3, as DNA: TGCGCCAGCAGCTTGGAAGGCGTAGGACTAGCGGGACGCGATGAGCAGTTCTTC. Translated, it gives CASSLEGVGLAGRDEQFF.

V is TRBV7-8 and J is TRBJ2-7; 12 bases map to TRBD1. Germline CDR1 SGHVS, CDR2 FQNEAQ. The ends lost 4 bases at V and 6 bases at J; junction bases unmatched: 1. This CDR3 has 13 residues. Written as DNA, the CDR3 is TGTGCCAGCAGCTGGGACAGGGGGCTCGAGCAGTACTTC. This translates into CASSWDRGLEQYF.